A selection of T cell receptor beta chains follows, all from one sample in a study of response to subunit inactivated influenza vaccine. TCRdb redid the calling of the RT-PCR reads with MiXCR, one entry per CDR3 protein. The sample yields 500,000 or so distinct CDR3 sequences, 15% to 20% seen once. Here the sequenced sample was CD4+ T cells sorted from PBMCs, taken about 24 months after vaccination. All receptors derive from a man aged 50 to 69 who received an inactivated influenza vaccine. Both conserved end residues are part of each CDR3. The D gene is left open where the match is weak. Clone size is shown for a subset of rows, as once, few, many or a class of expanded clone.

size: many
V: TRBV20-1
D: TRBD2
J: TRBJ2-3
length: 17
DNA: TGCAGTGCTAGGCCCCTCCTAGCGGGAGGGCCTACAGATACGCAGTATTTT
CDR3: CSARPLLAGGPTDTQYF

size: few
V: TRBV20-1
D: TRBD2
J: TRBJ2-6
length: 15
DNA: TGCAGTGCTAGTGGATCTAGCGGTGGGGCCAACGTCCTGACTTTC
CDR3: CSASGSSGGANVLTF

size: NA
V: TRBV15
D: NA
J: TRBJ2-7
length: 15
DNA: TGTGCCACCAGCAGCCTACAGGATCTTTCCTACGAGCAGTACTTC
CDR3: CATSSLQDLSYEQYF

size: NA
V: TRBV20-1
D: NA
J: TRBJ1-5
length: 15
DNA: TGCAGTGCCCGGCGGGGGGCAGATAGCAATCAGCCCCAGCATTTT
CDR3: CSARRGADSNQPQHF

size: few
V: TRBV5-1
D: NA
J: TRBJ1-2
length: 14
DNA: TGCGCCAGCAGGGATGGGTTTCCGGAGGCTGGCTACACCTTC
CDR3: CASRDGFPEAGYTF

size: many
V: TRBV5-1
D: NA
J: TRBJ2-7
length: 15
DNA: TGCGCCAGCAGCCGAGATACCGGGACACAATACGAGCAGTACTTC
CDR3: CASSRDTGTQYEQYF

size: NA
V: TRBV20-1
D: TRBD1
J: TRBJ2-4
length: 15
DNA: TGCAGTGCTACGTCATTCCGGGACAGCTCAAACATTCAGTACTTC
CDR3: CSATSFRDSSNIQYF

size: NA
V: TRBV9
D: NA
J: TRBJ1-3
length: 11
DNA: TGTGCCAGCAGCTATGGAAACACCATATATTTT
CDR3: CASSYGNTIYF

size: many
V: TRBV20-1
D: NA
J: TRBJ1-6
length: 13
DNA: TGCAGTGCTAGCCCCACACAGGCTTCACCCCTCCACTTT
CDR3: CSASPTQASPLHF

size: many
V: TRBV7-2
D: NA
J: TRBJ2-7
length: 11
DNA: TGTGCCAGCAGCTTAGTCTACGAGCAGTACTTC
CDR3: CASSLVYEQYF

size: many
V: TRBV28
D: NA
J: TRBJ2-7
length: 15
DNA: TGTGCCAGCAGTTCCCGATCGACAGCGCTCTACGAGCAGTACTTC
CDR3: CASSSRSTALYEQYF

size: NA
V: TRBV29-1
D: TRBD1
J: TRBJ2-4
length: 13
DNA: TGCAGCGTTAGGGGGCGGATGAAAAACATTCAGTACTTC
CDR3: CSVRGRMKNIQYF

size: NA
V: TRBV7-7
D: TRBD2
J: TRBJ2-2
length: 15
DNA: TGTGCCAGCAGCGCTAGCGGGATGAACACCGGGGAGCTGTTTTTT
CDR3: CASSASGMNTGELFF

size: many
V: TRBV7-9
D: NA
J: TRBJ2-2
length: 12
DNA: TGTGCCAGCAGCCCGTACACCGGGGAGCTGTTTTTT
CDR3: CASSPYTGELFF

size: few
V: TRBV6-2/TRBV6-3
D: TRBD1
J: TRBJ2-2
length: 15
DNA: TGTGCCAGCAGCTCAGGGGGCATATTCCCCGGGGAGCTGTTTTTT
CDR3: CASSSGGIFPGELFF

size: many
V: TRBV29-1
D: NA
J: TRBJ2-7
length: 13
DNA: TGCAGCGTTGAACCTCGGTTGGGGGACGAGCAGTACTTC
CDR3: CSVEPRLGDEQYF

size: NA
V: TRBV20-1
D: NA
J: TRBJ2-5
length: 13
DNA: TGCAGTGCTAGAGTTGGTAGCAGGGAGACCCAGTACTTC
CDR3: CSARVGSRETQYF

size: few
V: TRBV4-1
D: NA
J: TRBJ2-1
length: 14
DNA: TGCGCCAGCAGCCAAGATTCCGGGAATCTCGAGCAGTTCTTC
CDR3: CASSQDSGNLEQFF